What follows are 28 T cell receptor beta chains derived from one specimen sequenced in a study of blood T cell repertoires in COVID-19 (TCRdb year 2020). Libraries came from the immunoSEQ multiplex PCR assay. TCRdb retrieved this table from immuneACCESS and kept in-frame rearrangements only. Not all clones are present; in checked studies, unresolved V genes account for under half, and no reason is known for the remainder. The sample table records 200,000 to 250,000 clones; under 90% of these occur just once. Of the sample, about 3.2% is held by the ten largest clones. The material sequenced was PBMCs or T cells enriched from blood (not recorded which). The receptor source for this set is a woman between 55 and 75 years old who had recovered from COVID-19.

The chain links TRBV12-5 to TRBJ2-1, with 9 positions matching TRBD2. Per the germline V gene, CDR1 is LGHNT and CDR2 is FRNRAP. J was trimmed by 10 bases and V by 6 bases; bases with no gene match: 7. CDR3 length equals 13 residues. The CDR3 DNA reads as TGTGCTAGTGGCCTTAGCGGGAGCGGAGAGCAGTTCTTC. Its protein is CASGLSGSGEQFF.

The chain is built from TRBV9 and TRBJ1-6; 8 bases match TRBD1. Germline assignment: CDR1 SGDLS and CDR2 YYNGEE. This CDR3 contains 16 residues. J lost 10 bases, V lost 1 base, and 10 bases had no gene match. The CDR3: CASSVSRDYRGSPLHF. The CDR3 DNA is TGTGCCAGCAGCGTAAGCCGGGACTACAGGGGGTCACCCCTCCACTTT.

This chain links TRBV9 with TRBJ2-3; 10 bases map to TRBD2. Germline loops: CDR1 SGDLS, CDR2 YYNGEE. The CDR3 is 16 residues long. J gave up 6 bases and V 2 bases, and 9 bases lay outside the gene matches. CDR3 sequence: CASSVGFSGGRDTQYF. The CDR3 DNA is TGTGCCAGCAGCGTGGGGTTTAGCGGGGGGAGGGATACGCAGTATTTT.

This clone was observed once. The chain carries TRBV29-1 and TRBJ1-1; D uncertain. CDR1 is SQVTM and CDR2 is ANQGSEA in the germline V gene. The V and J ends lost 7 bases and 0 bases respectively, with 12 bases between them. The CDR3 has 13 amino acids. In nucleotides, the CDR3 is TGCAGCGCCCAGGCCCTATTGAACACTGAAGCTTTCTTT. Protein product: CSAQALLNTEAFF.

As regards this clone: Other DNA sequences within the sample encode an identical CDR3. The CDR3 nucleotides read TGTGCCAGCAGCTTAGCAAGGGGCGGTACTGAAGCTTTCTTT. This codes for CASSLARGGTEAFF. This sequence joins TRBV7-9 and TRBJ1-1, with a possible D match to TRBD1 (5 bases). The CDR3 is made up of 14 amino acids. The V gene's germline CDR1 is SEHNR and CDR2 FQNEAQ (reference sequence). Trimming pared 0 bases from V and 5 bases from J, leaving 10 bases between. The full variable domain, rest sourced from reference TRBV7-9 and TRBJ1-1, is DTGVSQNPRHKITKRGQNVTFRCDPISEHNRLYWYRQTLGQGPEFLTYFQNEAQLEKSRLLSDRFSAERPKGSFSTLEIQRTEQGDSAMYLCASSLARGGTEAFFGQGTRLTVV.

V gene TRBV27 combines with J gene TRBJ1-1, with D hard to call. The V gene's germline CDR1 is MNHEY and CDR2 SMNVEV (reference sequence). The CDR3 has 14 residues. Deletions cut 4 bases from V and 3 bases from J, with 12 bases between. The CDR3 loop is CASSYAGTDTEAFF. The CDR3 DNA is TGTGCCAGCAGTTACGCAGGAACGGACACTGAAGCTTTCTTT.

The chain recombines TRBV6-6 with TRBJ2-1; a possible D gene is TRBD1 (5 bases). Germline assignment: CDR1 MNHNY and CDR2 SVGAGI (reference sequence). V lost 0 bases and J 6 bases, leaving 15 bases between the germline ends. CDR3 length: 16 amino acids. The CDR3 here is CASSYSILPGRNEQFF. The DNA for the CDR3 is TGTGCCAGCAGTTACTCGATTCTTCCAGGGCGCAATGAGCAGTTCTTC.

CDR3 loop: CASSQGLQGYEQYF. The CDR3 DNA follows: TGTGCCAGCAGCCAAGGGCTACAGGGCTACGAGCAGTACTTC. The rearrangement links TRBV14 to TRBJ2-7; perhaps TRBD1 as D (6 bases). The CDR3 totals 14 residues. Germline V gene sequence: CDR1 SGHDN, CDR2 FVKESK. Trimming took off 1 base at V and 3 bases at J, with 10 bases between the two ends.

CDR3: CASSYSSGANTEAFF. The CDR3 DNA reads TGTGCCAGCAGTTACTCCTCAGGGGCGAACACTGAAGCTTTCTTT. The V call is TRBV6-5, the J call TRBJ1-1, with D maybe TRBD1 (6 bases). The CDR3 has 15 residues. The germline gives CDR1 MNHEY, CDR2 SVGAGI. V was shortened by 0 bases and J by 1 base, with 9 bases between the two germline ends.

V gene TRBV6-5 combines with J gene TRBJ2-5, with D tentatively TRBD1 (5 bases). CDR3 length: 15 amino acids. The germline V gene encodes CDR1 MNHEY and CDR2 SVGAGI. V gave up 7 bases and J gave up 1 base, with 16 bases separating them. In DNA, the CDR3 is TGTGCCAGCACCCAGCTAAGGGGCTCCCAAGAGACCCAGTACTTC. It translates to CASTQLRGSQETQYF.

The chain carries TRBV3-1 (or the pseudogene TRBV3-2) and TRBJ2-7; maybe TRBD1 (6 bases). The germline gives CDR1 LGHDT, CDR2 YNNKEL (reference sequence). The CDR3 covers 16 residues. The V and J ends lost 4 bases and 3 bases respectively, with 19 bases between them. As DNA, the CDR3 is TGTGCCAGCAGCCCTTTACCGGGAAGACAGGACTACGAGCAGTACTTC. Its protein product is CASSPLPGRQDYEQYF.

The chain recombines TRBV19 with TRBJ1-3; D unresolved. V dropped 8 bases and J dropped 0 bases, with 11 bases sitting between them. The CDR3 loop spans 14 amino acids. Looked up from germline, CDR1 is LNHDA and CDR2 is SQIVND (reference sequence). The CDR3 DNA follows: TGTGCCAGTGAGGAGGACTTCTCTGGAAACACCATATATTTT. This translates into CASEEDFSGNTIYF. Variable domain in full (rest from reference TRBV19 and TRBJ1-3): DGGITQSPKYLFRKEGQNVTLSCEQNLNHDAMYWYRQDPGQGLRLIYYSQIVNDFQKGDIAEGYSVSREKKESFPLTVTSAQKNPTAFYLCASEEDFSGNTIYFGEGSWLTVV.

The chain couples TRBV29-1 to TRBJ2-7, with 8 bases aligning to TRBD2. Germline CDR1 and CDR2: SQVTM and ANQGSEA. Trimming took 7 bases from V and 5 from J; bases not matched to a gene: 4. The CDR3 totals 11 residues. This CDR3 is CSGRLANEQYF. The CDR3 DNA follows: TGCAGCGGGAGACTAGCGAACGAGCAGTACTTC.

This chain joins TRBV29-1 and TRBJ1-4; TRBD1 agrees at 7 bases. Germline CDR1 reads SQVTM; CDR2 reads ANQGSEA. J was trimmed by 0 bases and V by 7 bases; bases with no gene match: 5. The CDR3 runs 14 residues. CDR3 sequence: CSATTGTTNEKLFF. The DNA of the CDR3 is TGCAGCGCTACGACAGGGACAACTAATGAAAAACTGTTTTTT.

This CDR3 is CASKENSNQPQHF. The DNA of the CDR3 is TGCGCCAGCAAAGAGAATAGCAATCAGCCCCAGCATTTT. The chain uses TRBV10-2 and TRBJ1-5; D gene ambiguous. The germline CDR1 and CDR2 sequences are WSHSY and SAAADI. V was trimmed by 7 bases and J by 0 bases, leaving 7 bases between them. The CDR3 has 13 amino acids.

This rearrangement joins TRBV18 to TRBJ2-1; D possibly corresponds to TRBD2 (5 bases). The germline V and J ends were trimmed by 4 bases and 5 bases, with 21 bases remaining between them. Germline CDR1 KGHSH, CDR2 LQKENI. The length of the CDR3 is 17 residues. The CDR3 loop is CASSLNPGLGNHNEQFF. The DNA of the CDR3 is TGTGCCAGCTCACTGAATCCTGGACTGGGTAACCACAATGAGCAGTTCTTC.

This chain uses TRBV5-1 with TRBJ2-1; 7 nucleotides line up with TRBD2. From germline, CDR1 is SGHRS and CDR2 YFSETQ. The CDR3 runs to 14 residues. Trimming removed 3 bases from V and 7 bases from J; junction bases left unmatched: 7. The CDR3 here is CASSSPGRGNEQFF. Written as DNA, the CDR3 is TGCGCCAGCAGCTCTCCGGGGCGGGGGAATGAGCAGTTCTTC. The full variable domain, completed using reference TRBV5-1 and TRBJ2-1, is KAGVTQTPRYLIKTRGQQVTLSCSPISGHRSVSWYQQTPGQGLQFLFEYFSETQRNKGNFPGRFSGRQFSNSRSEMNVSTLELGDSALYLCASSSPGRGNEQFFGPGTRLTVL.

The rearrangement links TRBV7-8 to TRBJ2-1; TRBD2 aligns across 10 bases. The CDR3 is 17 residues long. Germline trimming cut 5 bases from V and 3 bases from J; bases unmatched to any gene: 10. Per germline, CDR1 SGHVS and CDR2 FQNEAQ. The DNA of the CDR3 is TGTGCCAGCAGCATAGGGGGGGCTAGCGGGAGCTACAATGAGCAGTTCTTC. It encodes CASSIGGASGSYNEQFF. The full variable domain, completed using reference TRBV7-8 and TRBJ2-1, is GAGVSQSPRYKVAKRGQDVALRCDPISGHVSLFWYQQALGQGPEFLTYFQNEAQLDKSGLPSDRFFAERPEGSVSTLKIQRTQQEDSAVYLCASSIGGASGSYNEQFFGPGTRLTVL.

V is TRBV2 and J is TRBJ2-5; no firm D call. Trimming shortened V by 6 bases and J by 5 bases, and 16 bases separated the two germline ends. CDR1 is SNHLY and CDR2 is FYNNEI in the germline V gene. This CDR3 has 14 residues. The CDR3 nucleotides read TGTGCCAGCAGGAACTCCTACCTACAGGAGACCCAGTACTTC. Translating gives CASRNSYLQETQYF.

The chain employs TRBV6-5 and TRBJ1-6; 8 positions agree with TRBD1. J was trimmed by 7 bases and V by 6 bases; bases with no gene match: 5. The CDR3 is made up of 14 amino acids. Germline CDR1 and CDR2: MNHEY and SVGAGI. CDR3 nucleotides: TGTGCCAGCAGCAGGACAGGGTGGAATTCACCCCTCCACTTT. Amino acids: CASSRTGWNSPLHF.

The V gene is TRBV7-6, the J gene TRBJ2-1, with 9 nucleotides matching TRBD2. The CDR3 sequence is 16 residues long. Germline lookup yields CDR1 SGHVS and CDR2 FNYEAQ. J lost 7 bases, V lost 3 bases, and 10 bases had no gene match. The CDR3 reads CASSFRLAESKNEQFF. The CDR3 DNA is TGTGCCAGCAGCTTTCGACTAGCGGAGTCTAAGAATGAGCAGTTCTTC.

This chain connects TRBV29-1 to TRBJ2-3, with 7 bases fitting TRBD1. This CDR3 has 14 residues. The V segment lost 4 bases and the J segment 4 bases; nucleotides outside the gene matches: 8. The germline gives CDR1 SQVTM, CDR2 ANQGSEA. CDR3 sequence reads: CSVGKTGVPDTQYF. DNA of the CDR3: TGCAGCGTTGGAAAAACAGGGGTCCCAGATACGCAGTATTTT.

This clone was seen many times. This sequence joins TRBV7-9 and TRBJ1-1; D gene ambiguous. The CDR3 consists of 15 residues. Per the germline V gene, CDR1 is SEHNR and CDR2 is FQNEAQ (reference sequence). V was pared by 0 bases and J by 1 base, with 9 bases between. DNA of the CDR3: TGTGCCAGCAGCTTAGCGTTAACAGCGAACACTGAAGCTTTCTTT. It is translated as CASSLALTANTEAFF. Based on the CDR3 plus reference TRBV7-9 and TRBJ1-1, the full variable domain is DTGVSQNPRHKITKRGQNVTFRCDPISEHNRLYWYRQTLGQGPEFLTYFQNEAQLEKSRLLSDRFSAERPKGSFSTLEIQRTEQGDSAMYLCASSLALTANTEAFFGQGTRLTVV.

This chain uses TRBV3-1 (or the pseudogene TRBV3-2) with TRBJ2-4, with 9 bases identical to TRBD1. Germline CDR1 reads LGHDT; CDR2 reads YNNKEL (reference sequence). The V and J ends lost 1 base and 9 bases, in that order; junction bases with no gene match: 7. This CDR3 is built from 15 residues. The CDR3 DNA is TGTGCCAGCAGCCAAGCCCCGGGACAGGGATTCATTCAGTACTTC. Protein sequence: CASSQAPGQGFIQYF.

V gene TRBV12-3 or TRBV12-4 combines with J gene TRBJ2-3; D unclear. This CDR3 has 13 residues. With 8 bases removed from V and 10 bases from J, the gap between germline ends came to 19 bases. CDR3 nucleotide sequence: TGTGCCAGCTTTGCTCACCCATTTGACTCGCAGTATTTT. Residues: CASFAHPFDSQYF.

The CDR3 DNA reads as TGCAGCGTTACCTCGGGACTAGCGGGAGAGATTCTCCGCACAGATACGCAGTATTTT. Its protein product is CSVTSGLAGEILRTDTQYF. This chain links TRBV29-1 with TRBJ2-3, with 14 positions matching TRBD2. CDR3 size: 19 residues. V shed 5 bases and J 1 base; nucleotides not matched to a gene: 14. CDR1 and CDR2 (germline): SQVTM, ANQGSEA.

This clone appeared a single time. The CDR3 DNA sequence: TGCAGCGTTGAAGGGGCAGGGAACACTGAAGCTTTCTTT. It is translated as CSVEGAGNTEAFF. The chain carries TRBV29-1 and TRBJ1-1; no definite D call. CDR3 length: 13 amino acids. V lost 1 base, J lost 1 base, and 7 bases lay in between. In germline, CDR1 is SQVTM, CDR2 ANQGSEA.

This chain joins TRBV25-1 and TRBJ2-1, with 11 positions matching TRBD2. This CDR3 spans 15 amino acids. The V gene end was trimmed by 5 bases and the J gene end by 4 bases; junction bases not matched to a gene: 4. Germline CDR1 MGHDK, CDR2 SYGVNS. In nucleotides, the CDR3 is TGTGCCAGCAGTAGCCCTAGCGGGGGGTACAATGAGCAGTTCTTC. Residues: CASSSPSGGYNEQFF.